Reported below is one T cell receptor (beta chain). What antigen it recognizes has not been identified. No base-level quality is on record; no much larger clone is a single base apart. The data derive from a study of cytomegalovirus exposure and HLA in healthy donors (dated 2017 in TCRdb). Broadly, across the study: An earlier analysis of roughly 500 of the donors reported approximately 290 Gb of sequence data and 117 million unique TCR beta sequences from some 180 million T cells. The study profiled the T cell repertoires of around 700 subjects by immunosequencing and related them to cytomegalovirus serostatus. The number of donors typed differed by locus, with roughly 620-630 for A, B, C, DRB1 and DQB1, around 500 for DQA1, approximately 570 for DPA1, and 450 to 480 for DPB1. In a later analysis, previously published TCR beta repertoires from 550 to 700 donors were re-analyzed and high-resolution HLA genotyping was added so that TCR occurrence patterns could be studied. Among 398 genotyped donors of the cohort, an average of roughly 230,000 unique TCR beta nucleotide sequences was sequenced per donor, of which 15% to 20% were non-productive. Because of strong linkage in the cohort, four to six DR-DQ haplotypes were treated as single units for association and clustering. Donor age, sex, ethnicity and CMV serostatus were compiled alongside the repertoire data. Class I and class II HLA loci were covered by the typing at four-digit resolution. Genome-wide SNP genotypes for about 65% of the roughly 670 donors were used in a later genetic analysis, which treated that subset as a discovery cohort. Every discovery cohort repertoire had been produced on one sequencing platform. High-throughput TCR immunosequencing, statistical association of individual TCRs with disease status, and machine learning were combined to predict cytomegalovirus infection status. In an earlier analysis of 500 to 650 of the donors, high-throughput TCR beta sequencing was used to judge whether each TCR beta V gene segment behaved as functional or pseudogenic. The aim of the study was to test whether cataloging public T cell receptors could identify signatures of past pathogen exposure. The genetic ancestry cluster associated with self-reported Caucasian donors included roughly 84% of the approximately 430 genotyped donors. An early release that covered about 600 HLA-typed donors contained 250 to 350 gigabases of sequencing data and around 85 million unique TCR sequences. A separate validation cohort of roughly 130 different subjects was used in addition to the 666-subject first cohort. Rather than drawing on any new phenotypic data, the later analysis identified candidate immune exposures from TCR beta sequences and the way those sequences occurred across donors. On the study overall, not on this receptor specifically: An association between a missense DCLRE1C variant and V-gene and J-gene trimming of TCR beta chains was found in a later genetic analysis and replicated in an independent cohort. In a later analysis, most CMV-associated TCR beta chains were found to appear HLA-restricted, with HLA associations seemingly driven largely by CMV exposure. Because counts were too low, roughly 17 rarely observed V segments, including chromosome 9 orphons, were left out of the earlier analysis of over 550 of the donors. Compared with equally common non-associated chains, HLA-associated TCR beta chains in a later analysis were more clonally expanded and had lower generation probabilities. Because some donors lacked HLA typing at each locus, the association tests relied only on the typed subset. The classifier was reported to diagnose cytomegalovirus status with high specificity and sensitivity in both the original and validation cohorts. Assigning TCR associations to individual alleles was difficult when HLA alleles, especially DR and DQ, strongly co-occurred. According to a later analysis, TCR association rates differed among HLA loci, with DRB1 alleles showing the most associated TCRs and HLA-C alleles showing the fewest. A later analysis reported that several top co-occurrence clusters appeared linked to parvovirus B19, influenza, CMV and Epstein-Barr virus. A later analysis associated about 17,000 TCR beta sequences with specific HLA alleles at a false discovery rate of 0.05. For the cohort, immune exposure information was limited to CMV serostatus. In this cohort, only TCR beta chains were sequenced, and detectable features were limited by the absence of alpha or paired-chain data. A cluster of highly shared sequence variants was judged likely to be a technical artifact of the sequencing pipeline. Presence/absence analyses assumed roughly uniform sequencing depth across donors, an assumption that may not hold. A later genetic analysis reported fewer N-insertions in productive TCRs among donors in an Asian-associated ancestry cluster than the approximately 670-donor mean. In vitro tests confirmed that a few of the cytomegalovirus-associated TCR beta chains recognize cytomegalovirus antigens. The authors suggested that the approach could potentially be extended to other disease states and immunological phenotypes. Linkage disequilibrium might explain the correlated functional status among segregating V segments, but an unknown experimental factor could not be ruled out. A further reported finding was that TCR beta sequences accurately predicted the HLA-A and HLA-B alleles for most subjects in the first cohort. While some public TCRs were present in many individuals, most TCR sequences turned up only very rarely across donors. A total of 150 or so TCR beta chains were listed by the study as associated with cytomegalovirus. In an earlier analysis of approximately 590 of the donors, most TCR beta V segments were observed in productive rearrangements about 87% or about 30% of the time, broadly matching IMGT annotations.

The receptor library was made with the immunoSEQ multiplex PCR assay. A mixture of 60 forward primers for TCR Vbeta segments and 13 reverse primers for TCR Jbeta segments was used in the multiplex PCR. Amplification of the CDR3 region of rearranged TCR beta genes was performed with a multiplex PCR assay on genomic DNA. The Illumina HiSeq System was used to sequence the amplified TCR beta libraries as 87-base-pair reads. As for the original processing: In a later analysis, 70 million to 95 million unique TCR beta chains were counted across the approximately 640 repertoires, and approximately 11 million of these chains were shared by at least two donors. To remove PCR and sequencing errors, raw reads were error-corrected and collapsed into unique sequences using a nearest-neighbor algorithm that merged closely related sequences. CDR3 sequences were aligned to IMGT reference sequences to assign V, D and J gene segments. Each retained sequence needed at least a six-nucleotide match to both a V gene segment and a J gene segment. A rearrangement was called productive if the CDR3 had no stop codons and remained in frame with V and J, and every other rearrangement was called non-productive. Following IMGT convention, CDR3 was defined as the stretch from the second conserved V-encoded cysteine to the conserved J-encoded phenylalanine. In an earlier analysis of more than 550 of the donors, sequences lacking an unambiguous match to a single V gene segment were excluded. In an earlier analysis of around 590 of the donors, a V segment was called functional when productive rearrangements were above 56.7%, and segregating when the standard deviation between donors exceeded 5%. A statistical classification framework was built to diagnose cytomegalovirus status from the catalog of TCR beta chain sequences. V and J gene assignment, in a later analysis, came from comparing TCR nucleotide sequences with IMGT/GENE-DB human TR gene sequences. The TCRdist pipeline was used in a later analysis to assign CDR3 sequences and most-parsimonious VDJ recombination scenarios. In a later analysis, each TCR beta chain was defined by its CDR3 amino acid sequence together with its V-gene family, and reads lacking a unique V-gene family were excluded. In a later analysis, 450 to 600 highly shared, low-generation-probability nucleotide sequences were removed to address suspected cross-contamination and a sequencing artifact. In a later analysis, a clonal expansion index was calculated for each public chain from normalized within-repertoire ranks of inferred template counts. A later analysis computed generation probabilities with a VDJ recombination model fitted to out-of-frame rearrangements, and checked the results against IGoR. In a later analysis, TCR-TCR, TCR-HLA and TCR-CMV co-occurrence was scored with hypergeometric tests, and a repertoire-size bias correction was applied to TCR pairs. To estimate false discovery rates, a later analysis permuted the HLA or CMV assignments 20 times. In a later analysis, co-occurring TCRs were grouped with DBSCAN, and TCRdist sequence similarity was added when clustering was performed within HLA-allele-positive subsets. Repertoires with fewer than 30,000 or more than 120,000 public chains were left out of co-occurrence clustering, as were about 5 repertoires with anomalous nucleotide sharing. Drawn from immuneACCESS, this table holds only the in-frame rearrangements with V and J called that TCRdb kept. Clones are partly lost; checked studies trace under half to an unresolved V gene and leave the rest unexplained. The DNA gave D and trimming, while V, J and clone size come from that table. The sample includes approximately 160,000 clones, with roughly 78% observed a single time. Approximately 13% of the sample comes from the top ten.

The cohort comprised around 700 healthy bone marrow donors. All cohort members were sampled while nominally healthy, although unrecorded immune exposures were likely present. The donor was CMV seropositive and was included in the group of about 290 seropositive cohort members. Every donor gave a peripheral blood sample, and the peripheral blood mononuclear cells from that sample were used for TCR beta sequencing. The Qiagen DNeasy Blood Extraction Kit was used to extract genomic DNA from the blood cell samples. Sequenced input: PBMCs. The receptor comes from a woman in her forties or fifties in good health and CMV-seropositive.

In nucleotides, the sequence is TGTGCCAGCAGCGTAGGACGAGGGAGTCGGGAGACAATCTATGGCTACACCTTC. This sequence encodes CASSVGRGSRETIYGYTF. Recombination linked TRBV9 to TRBJ1-2; the D gene is not confidently resolved. The germline V gene specifies SGDLS as CDR1 and YYNGEE as CDR2. From the cysteine through the phenylalanine, the CDR3 covers 18 amino acids. Only the CDR3 DNA stays, 54 bases, in frame from base 1. The junction shows trimming of 0 bases on V and 4 bases on J, plus 22 bases between the germline ends.